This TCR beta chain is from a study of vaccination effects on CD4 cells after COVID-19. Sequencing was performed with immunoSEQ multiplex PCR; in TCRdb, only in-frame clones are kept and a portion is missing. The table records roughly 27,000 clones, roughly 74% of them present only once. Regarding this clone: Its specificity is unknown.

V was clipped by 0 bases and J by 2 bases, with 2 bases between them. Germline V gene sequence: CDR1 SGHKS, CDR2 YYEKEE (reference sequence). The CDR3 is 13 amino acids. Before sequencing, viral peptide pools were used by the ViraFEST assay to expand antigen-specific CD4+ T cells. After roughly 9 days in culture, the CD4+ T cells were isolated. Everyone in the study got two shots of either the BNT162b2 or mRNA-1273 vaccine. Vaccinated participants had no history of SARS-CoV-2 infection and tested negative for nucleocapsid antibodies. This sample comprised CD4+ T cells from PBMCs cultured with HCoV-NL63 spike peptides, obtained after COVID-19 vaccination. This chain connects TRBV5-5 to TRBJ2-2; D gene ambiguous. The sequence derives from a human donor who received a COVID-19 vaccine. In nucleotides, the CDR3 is TGTGCCAGCAGCTTGGCTAACACCGGGGAGCTGTTTTTT. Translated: CASSLANTGELFF.